Listed below are T cell receptor beta chains from one sample, sequenced in a study of cytomegalovirus exposure and HLA in healthy donors. Sequencing was performed with immunoSEQ multiplex PCR; in TCRdb, only in-frame clones are kept and a portion is missing. The table records 200,000 or so clones, almost 80% of them present only once. The sample consisted of PBMCs. These receptors were obtained from a man younger than 35 in good health and CMV-seronegative. CDR3s include the opening cysteine and the closing phenylalanine or tryptophan. Each record gives: D gene, V gene, J gene, clone size, CDR3 protein, CDR3 DNA. A D gene is named only where the DNA matches it firmly. Clone size appears in some rows only: once, few, many, or a class for an expanded clone.

TRBD1	TRBV30	TRBJ1-1	NA	CAWRRQGENTEAFF	TGTGCCTGGAGAAGACAGGGGGAGAACACTGAAGCTTTCTTT
TRBD1	TRBV6-4	TRBJ2-3	NA	CASSDSGGADTQYF	TGTGCCAGCAGTGACTCAGGGGGCGCAGATACGCAGTATTTT
NA	TRBV28	TRBJ2-7	NA	CASSLRPDSAYEQYF	TGTGCCAGCAGTTTAAGGCCGGACAGTGCCTACGAGCAGTACTTC
NA	TRBV5-1	TRBJ1-2	NA	CASSGDSPYGYTF	TGCGCCAGCAGCGGAGATAGCCCATATGGCTACACCTTC
TRBD2	TRBV5-6	TRBJ2-3	NA	CASSLLLAGYLDTQYF	TGTGCCAGCAGCTTGTTGCTAGCGGGCTACCTGGATACGCAGTATTTT
NA	TRBV5-6	TRBJ1-2	few	CASSLWTGSYGYTF	TGTGCCAGCAGCCTGTGGACTGGGAGCTATGGCTACACCTTC
NA	TRBV28	TRBJ2-7	NA	CASSSGQEGYREQYF	TGTGCCAGCAGCTCCGGACAGGAGGGGTATAGGGAGCAGTACTTC
NA	TRBV21-1	TRBJ1-4	NA	CASSAEGPSNEKLFF	TGTGCCAGCAGCGCGGAGGGACCGAGTAATGAAAAACTGTTTTTT
TRBD1	TRBV4-3	TRBJ1-1	NA	CASSQGEGALAEAFF	TGCGCCAGCAGCCAAGGAGAGGGGGCGCTGGCTGAAGCTTTCTTT
NA	TRBV4-2	TRBJ1-5	NA	CASSQGRSTNQPQHF	TGTGCCAGCTCCCAAGGGAGGTCTACCAATCAGCCCCAGCATTTT
TRBD1	TRBV5-5	TRBJ1-4	NA	CASSARTGALNEKLFF	TGTGCCAGCAGCGCACGGACAGGGGCTCTTAATGAAAAACTGTTTTTT
NA	TRBV10-3	TRBJ2-2	NA	CATGHNTGELFF	TGTGCCACCGGACACAACACCGGGGAGCTGTTTTTT
TRBD2	TRBV7-7	TRBJ2-5	NA	CASSLGREFQETQYF	TGTGCTAGCAGCTTAGGGCGGGAGTTCCAAGAGACCCAGTACTTC
NA	TRBV7-2	TRBJ2-2	NA	CASFDGGANTGELFF	TGTGCCAGCTTTGACGGGGGTGCGAACACCGGGGAGCTGTTTTTT
NA	TRBV9	TRBJ2-7	NA	CASRLGGAEQYF	TGTGCCAGCAGGTTAGGGGGGGCCGAGCAGTACTTC
TRBD1	TRBV30	TRBJ2-7	NA	CAWSWVLGTGGVDEQYF	TGTGCCTGGAGTTGGGTTCTAGGGACAGGGGGTGTCGACGAGCAGTACTTC
NA	TRBV11-2	TRBJ1-1	once	CASRGYQNTEAFF	TGTGCCAGCAGGGGCTACCAGAACACTGAAGCTTTCTTT
NA	TRBV27	TRBJ2-2	once	CASSSPGVNTGELFF	TGTGCCAGCAGTTCCCCCGGGGTGAACACCGGGGAGCTGTTTTTT
NA	TRBV7-9	TRBJ2-1	once	CASSLGPYNEQFF	TGTGCCAGCAGCTTGGGCCCATACAATGAGCAGTTCTTC
TRBD2	TRBV7-3	TRBJ2-5	NA	CASSRGLAETQYF	TGTGCCAGCAGCCGGGGACTAGCCGAGACCCAGTACTTC
NA	TRBV2	TRBJ2-2	NA	CASSLSETKGAGELFF	TGTGCCAGCAGCCTTAGCGAGACGAAGGGCGCCGGGGAGCTGTTTTTT
TRBD2	TRBV19	TRBJ2-5	NA	CASSIISGMSTRETQYF	TGTGCCAGTAGTATTATAAGCGGGATGAGTACGCGAGAGACCCAGTACTTC
TRBD1	TRBV5-6	TRBJ1-1	few	CASSFGQGGLEAFF	TGTGCCAGCAGCTTTGGACAGGGGGGGCTTGAAGCTTTCTTT
NA	TRBV6-5	TRBJ2-7	NA	CASSTDTYEQYF	TGTGCCAGCAGTACAGACACCTACGAGCAGTACTTC
TRBD2	TRBV30	TRBJ2-3	NA	CAWTSGTSGYSTDTQYF	TGTGCCTGGACATCGGGGACTAGCGGTTATAGCACAGATACGCAGTATTTT